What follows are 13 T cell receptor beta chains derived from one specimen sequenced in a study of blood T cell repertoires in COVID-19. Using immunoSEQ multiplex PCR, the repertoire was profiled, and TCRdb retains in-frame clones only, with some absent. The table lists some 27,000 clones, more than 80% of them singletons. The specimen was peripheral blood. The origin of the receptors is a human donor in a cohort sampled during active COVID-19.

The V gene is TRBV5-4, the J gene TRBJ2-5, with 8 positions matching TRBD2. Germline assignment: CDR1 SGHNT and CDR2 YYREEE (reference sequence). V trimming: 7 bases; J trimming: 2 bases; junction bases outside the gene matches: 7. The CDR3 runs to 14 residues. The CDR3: CASSISGTQETQYF. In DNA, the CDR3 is TGTGCCAGCTCAATTAGCGGGACTCAAGAGACCCAGTACTTC.

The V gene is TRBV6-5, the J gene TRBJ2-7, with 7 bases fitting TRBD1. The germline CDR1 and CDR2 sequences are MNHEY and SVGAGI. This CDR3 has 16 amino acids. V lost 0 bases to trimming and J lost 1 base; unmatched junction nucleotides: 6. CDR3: CASSYSRAQGSYEQYF. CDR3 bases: TGTGCCAGCAGTTACTCGAGGGCACAGGGGTCCTACGAGCAGTACTTC.

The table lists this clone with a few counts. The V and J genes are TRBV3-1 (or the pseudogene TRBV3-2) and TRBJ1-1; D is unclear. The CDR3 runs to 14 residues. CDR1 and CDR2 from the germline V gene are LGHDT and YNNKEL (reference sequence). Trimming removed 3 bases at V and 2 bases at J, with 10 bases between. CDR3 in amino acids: CASSQRLLNTEAFF. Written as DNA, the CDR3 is TGTGCCAGCAGCCAGCGGTTGCTAAACACTGAAGCTTTCTTT.

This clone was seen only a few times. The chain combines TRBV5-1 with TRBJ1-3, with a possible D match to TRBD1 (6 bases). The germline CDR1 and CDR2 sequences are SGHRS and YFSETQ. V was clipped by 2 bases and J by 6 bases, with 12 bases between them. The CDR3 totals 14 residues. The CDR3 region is CASSFNRDVNTIYF. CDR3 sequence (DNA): TGCGCCAGCAGCTTCAACAGGGATGTAAACACCATATATTTT.

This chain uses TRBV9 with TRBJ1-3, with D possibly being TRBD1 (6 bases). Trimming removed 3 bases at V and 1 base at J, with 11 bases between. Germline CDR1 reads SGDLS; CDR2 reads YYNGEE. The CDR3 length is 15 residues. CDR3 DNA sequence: TGTGCCAGCAGCGCTACACAGGGATCTGGAAACACCATATATTTT. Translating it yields CASSATQGSGNTIYF.

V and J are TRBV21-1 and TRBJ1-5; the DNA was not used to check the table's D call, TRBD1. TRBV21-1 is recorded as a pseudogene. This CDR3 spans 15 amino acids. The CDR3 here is CASSKGGQGDQPQHF. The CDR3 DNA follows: TGTGCCAGCAGCAAAGGGGGACAGGGGGATCAGCCCCAGCATTTT.

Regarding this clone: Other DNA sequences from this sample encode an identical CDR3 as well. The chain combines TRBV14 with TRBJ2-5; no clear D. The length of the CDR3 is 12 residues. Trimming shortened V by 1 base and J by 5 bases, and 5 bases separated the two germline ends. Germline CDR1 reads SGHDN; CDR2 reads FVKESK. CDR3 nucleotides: TGTGCCAGCAGCCAAGTACGGGAGACCCAGTACTTC. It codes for CASSQVRETQYF.

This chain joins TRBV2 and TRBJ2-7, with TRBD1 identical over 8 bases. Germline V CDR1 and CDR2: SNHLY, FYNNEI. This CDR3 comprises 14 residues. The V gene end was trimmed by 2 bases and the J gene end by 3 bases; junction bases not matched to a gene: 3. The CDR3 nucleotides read TGTGCCAGCAGTGAACAGGGACAGGACTACGAGCAGTACTTC. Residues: CASSEQGQDYEQYF.

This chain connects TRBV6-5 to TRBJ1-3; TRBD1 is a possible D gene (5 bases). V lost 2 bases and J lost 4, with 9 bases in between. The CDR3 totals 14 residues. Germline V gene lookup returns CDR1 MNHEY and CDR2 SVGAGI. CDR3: CASSYRGSGNTIYF. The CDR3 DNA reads TGTGCCAGCAGTTACAGGGGTTCGGGAAACACCATATATTTT.

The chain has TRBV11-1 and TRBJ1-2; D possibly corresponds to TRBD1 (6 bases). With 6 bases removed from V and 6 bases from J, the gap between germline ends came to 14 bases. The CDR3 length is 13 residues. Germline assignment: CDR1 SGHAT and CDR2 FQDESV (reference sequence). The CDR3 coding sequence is TGTGCCAGCAGTTCAGGGGCCTTGGATGGCTACACCTTC. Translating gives CASSSGALDGYTF.

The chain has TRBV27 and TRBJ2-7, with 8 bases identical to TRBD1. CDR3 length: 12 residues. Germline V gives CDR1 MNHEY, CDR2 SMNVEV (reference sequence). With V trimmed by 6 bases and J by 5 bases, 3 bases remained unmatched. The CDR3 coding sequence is TGTGCCAGCAGGGACAGGGAAGACGAGCAGTACTTC. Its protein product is CASRDREDEQYF.

CDR3: CASSLRGPASGTGEYNEQFF. CDR3 nucleotides: TGTGCCAGCAGTTTAAGGGGGCCCGCAAGCGGGACAGGGGAATACAATGAGCAGTTCTTC. The gene calls are TRBV27 and TRBJ2-1, with 10 bases matching TRBD1. V was clipped by 2 bases and J by 4 bases; unmatched bases: 17. CDR3 size: 20 residues. In germline, CDR1 is MNHEY, CDR2 SMNVEV (reference sequence).

CDR3 in amino acids: CASSLEGVGELFF. CDR3 in DNA: TGTGCCAGCAGCTTGGAGGGGGTCGGGGAGCTGTTTTTT. The chain joins TRBV5-5 to TRBJ2-2; D is perhaps TRBD1 (6 bases). This CDR3 comprises 13 residues. Germline V gene sequence: CDR1 SGHKS, CDR2 YYEKEE (reference sequence). V was trimmed by 0 bases and J by 7 bases, leaving 7 bases between them.